The entry below describes one T cell receptor beta chain. Division of CD4+ cells produced a CD45RA+ naive subset and a CD45RA-negative memory subset. V was pared by 6 bases and J by 1 base, with 11 bases between. This CDR3 spans 14 amino acids. Germline assignment: CDR1 SGHAT and CDR2 FQNNGV. These data originate in a study of shared clonotypes between healthy human individuals. Data came from immunoSEQ multiplex PCR; TCRdb stores just in-frame clones and leaves some out. The sample includes 500,000 or so clones, 95% to 97% seen only once; the top ten take about 0.067%. The sequencing sample was made of naive CD4+ T cells sorted from blood. Regarding subset: CD45RA+ positively selected. The chain has TRBV11-2 and TRBJ2-3, with unresolved D. The TCR originated in a woman aged 25 to 45 in good health. CDR3 sequence: CASSMNPGTDTQYF. The CDR3, as DNA: TGTGCCAGCAGTATGAACCCAGGCACAGATACGCAGTATTTT.